This T cell receptor (beta chain) was captured by sequencing in a study of blood T cell repertoires in COVID-19. Study-level information: Some COVID-19 samples were acute and others convalescent; all came from the United States, Italy and Spain.

V lost 3 bases to trimming and J lost 3 bases; unmatched junction nucleotides: 6. The CDR3 has 15 residues. Germline V gives CDR1 MNHEY, CDR2 SMNVEV (reference sequence). The repertoire was sequenced with immunoSEQ multiplex PCR; TCRdb's copy has only in-frame clones and lacks some. This table holds roughly 300,000 clones, about 85% found once. The sequence was collected from a woman aged 45-60 years who had recovered from COVID-19. The sequenced material came from PBMCs or T cells enriched from blood (not recorded which). The gene calls are TRBV27 and TRBJ2-3; 7 nucleotides agree with TRBD2. DNA for the CDR3: TGTGCCAGCAGTTTCAATAGCGGGCGTACAGATACGCAGTATTTT. Translating it yields CASSFNSGRTDTQYF.